The clone carrying this T cell receptor (beta chain) was counted at least ten times. No antigen is known for it. This specimen belongs to a study of regulatory T cells in long-lasting Graves disease. Looking at the study overall: Under 3 months of antithyroid drugs had been taken by newly diagnosed Graves' patients. Study-wide results and limits: Comparison showed that persistent patients shared more public clonotypes (about 2,800) than new patients (around 1,000).

Building of the TCR beta libraries involved iRepertoire HTBI primers and Arm-PCR of CDR3 regions. From the multiplex PCR reads, TCRdb called clonotypes with MiXCR, one entry per CDR3 protein. The sample includes around 250,000 distinct CDR3 sequences, about 17% of them seen just once. As to time point: newly diagnosed GD, antithyroid drugs for less than 3 months. PBMCs provided the RNA from which the TCR library was made. Sequenced here: peripheral blood mononuclear cells (PBMCs), sampled at new diagnosis, from a patient treated with antithyroid drugs. This receptor was obtained from a female donor with Graves disease.

CDR3 in DNA: TGTGCCAGCAGTGTGGGGGAATACGAGCAGTACTTC. Translated, it gives CASSVGEYEQYF. V gene TRBV2 combines with J gene TRBJ2-7, with D tentatively TRBD1 or TRBD2 (5 bases each). Germline CDR1 SNHLY, CDR2 FYNNEI. The CDR3 totals 12 residues. The germline V and J ends were trimmed by 4 bases and 4 bases, with 8 bases remaining between them.